This entry is about one T cell receptor (beta chain). This entry comes from a study of long-term antiretroviral therapy in people with HIV. This CDR3 is built from 15 residues. Germline V CDR1 and CDR2: SGDLS, YYNGEE. With 0 bases removed from V and 3 bases from J, the gap between germline ends came to 11 bases. Survey level was the resolution at which the v3.0 immunoSEQ assay ran. Assay used: immunoSEQ multiplex PCR; TCRdb lists only in-frame clones, some missing. This table holds about 39,000 clones, around 85% found once. The V and J genes are TRBV9 and TRBJ2-3; a weak D match, TRBD2 (5 bases). This material consisted of unsorted PBMCs, taken 1.2 years after starting antiretroviral therapy. The TCR sequence derives from a woman in her 50s with HIV. CDR3 bases: TGTGCCAGCAGCGTAGACCCCACGGGAACAGATACGCAGTATTTT. It is translated as CASSVDPTGTDTQYF.